Shown below are 21 T cell receptor beta chains from a single sample sequenced in a study of blood T cell repertoires in COVID-19. Measured with immunoSEQ multiplex PCR; TCRdb has only the in-frame clones, and not every one. Of some 120,000 clones in the sample, 85% to 90% were seen once. Material for sequencing was peripheral blood. Receptors were obtained from a man older than 75 with active or convalescent COVID-19.

This chain joins TRBV5-1 and TRBJ1-4; D perhaps matches TRBD1 (6 bases). The CDR3 consists of 15 residues. CDR1 and CDR2 from the germline V gene are SGHRS and YFSETQ. The V and J ends lost 6 bases and 2 bases respectively, with 14 bases between them. The CDR3 here is CASTFTGYTNEKLFF. In DNA form, the CDR3 reads TGCGCCAGCACCTTTACAGGGTACACTAATGAAAAACTGTTTTTT.

The chain couples TRBV11-3 to TRBJ2-1; maybe TRBD1 (5 bases). The CDR3 loop spans 17 amino acids. Trimming pared 3 bases from V and 0 bases from J, leaving 15 bases between. Germline V CDR1 and CDR2: SGHNT, YENEEA. The CDR3 protein is CASSFLLGPPSYNEQFF. In DNA, the CDR3 is TGTGCCAGCAGCTTCTTATTGGGGCCTCCCTCCTACAATGAGCAGTTCTTC.

The rearrangement uses TRBV2 and TRBJ2-6; 7 bases fit TRBD2. The CDR3 contains 16 residues. V gave up 6 bases and J gave up 3 bases; unmatched junction bases: 8. Germline V gene lookup returns CDR1 SNHLY and CDR2 FYNNEI. The CDR3 DNA sequence: TGTGCCAGCAGGGGGAGCCAGCGGGGTGGGGCCAACGTCCTGACTTTC. It codes for CASRGSQRGGANVLTF.

V usage is TRBV7-3 and J usage is TRBJ1-6; 8 nucleotides agree with TRBD1. Per the germline V gene, CDR1 is SGHTA and CDR2 is FQGTGA. V dropped 4 bases and J dropped 13; count of bases not matched to a gene: 6. CDR3 size: 13 residues. The CDR3, as DNA: TGTGCCAGCAGCTCCGGACAGGGCGCGCCCCTCCACTTT. It specifies CASSSGQGAPLHF.

The chain recombines TRBV29-1 with TRBJ2-2; 7 bases fit TRBD1. Germline CDR1 SQVTM, CDR2 ANQGSEA. The CDR3 runs 12 residues. Trimming at V came to 6 bases and at J to 7 bases, leaving 5 bases not matched to a gene. The CDR3 nucleotides are TGCAGCGTAGACAGGGCCGGCGGGGAGCTGTTTTTT. It specifies CSVDRAGGELFF.

The rearrangement uses TRBV4-1 and TRBJ1-1; TRBD1 is a possible D gene (6 bases). The CDR3 extends over 15 amino acids. V gave up 4 bases and J gave up 2 bases, with 14 bases separating them. The V gene's germline CDR1 is MGHRA and CDR2 YSYEKL. CDR3 DNA: TGCGCCAGCAGCCCAGGTCTACAGGGCAACACTGAAGCTTTCTTT. It yields the protein CASSPGLQGNTEAFF.

This clone has just a few counts. This same CDR3 is encoded by further DNA sequences in the sample. The chain uses TRBV15 and TRBJ1-5, with 7 bases fitting TRBD1. The V and J ends lost 3 bases and 7 bases, in that order; junction bases with no gene match: 6. This CDR3 has 14 amino acids. Looked up from germline, CDR1 is LNHNV and CDR2 is YYDKDF (reference sequence). DNA of the CDR3: TGTGCCACCAGCAGGACAGGAGGGGGCCAGCCCCAGCATTTT. Its protein product is CATSRTGGGQPQHF.

The chain links TRBV7-2 to TRBJ1-2, with TRBD1 identical over 7 bases. Losses at the gene ends were 1 base for V and 4 bases for J; bases not matched to a gene: 9. The CDR3 contains 16 residues. CDR1 is SGHTA, CDR2 FQGNSA, per germline. The CDR3 DNA reads as TGTGCCAGCAGCTTAGGCCGCGCAGGGGGAAGCTATGGCTACACCTTC. It translates to CASSLGRAGGSYGYTF.

V is TRBV11-1 and J is TRBJ2-7; 7 nucleotides match TRBD1. Germline V gene data show CDR1 as SGHAT and CDR2 as FQDESV (reference sequence). This CDR3 contains 13 residues. V gave up 3 bases and J gave up 6 bases; unmatched junction bases: 5. CDR3 nucleotide sequence: TGTGCCAGCAGCTTTACAGGGGCGTCCGAGCAGTACTTC. Amino acid sequence: CASSFTGASEQYF.

The CDR3 loop is CASSLDMNTEAFF. The CDR3 DNA sequence: TGCGCCAGCAGCTTGGACATGAACACTGAAGCTTTCTTT. This chain links TRBV5-1 with TRBJ1-1, with D hard to call. Germline V lookup: CDR1 SGHRS, CDR2 YFSETQ. This CDR3 is built from 13 residues. V was shortened by 0 bases and J by 0 bases, with 3 bases between the two germline ends.

The V gene is TRBV19, the J gene TRBJ1-2, with a tentative D call TRBD1 (6 bases). This CDR3 region has 16 residues. V dropped 4 bases and J dropped 2 bases, with 17 bases sitting between them. Germline V CDR1 and CDR2: LNHDA, SQIVND (reference sequence). As DNA, the CDR3 is TGTGCCAGTAGTAGAAACAGGGAGGGCGCCAACTATGGCTACACCTTC. The encoded protein is CASSRNREGANYGYTF.

The chain carries TRBV6-2 or TRBV6-3 and TRBJ2-3; 10 bases are a match to TRBD1. V was clipped by 0 bases and J by 6 bases; unmatched bases: 6. The germline CDR1 and CDR2 sequences are MNHEY and SVGEGT. The CDR3 is made up of 16 amino acids. In DNA, the CDR3 is TGTGCCAGCAGTTACTCGACAGGGGGCGCATCTGATACGCAGTATTTT. As protein: CASSYSTGGASDTQYF.

This clone was seen only a few times. The chain employs TRBV2 and TRBJ1-5, with D possibly matching TRBD1 (5 bases). This CDR3 region has 14 residues. V lost 5 bases to trimming and J lost 6 bases, with 14 bases between them. CDR1 and CDR2 from the germline V gene are SNHLY and FYNNEI. DNA of the CDR3: TGTGCCAGCAGTTTACAGGCTGCCGGTCAGCCCCAGCATTTT. As protein: CASSLQAAGQPQHF.

CDR3 DNA: TGTGCCAGCTCACGGACAGGGGGAAAACTGTTTTTT. This translates into CASSRTGGKLFF. This chain joins TRBV18 and TRBJ1-4, with TRBD1 identical over 10 bases. The V and J ends lost 4 bases and 10 bases, in that order; junction bases with no gene match: 0. Germline V lookup: CDR1 KGHSH, CDR2 LQKENI. The CDR3 has 12 residues.

The chain recombines TRBV7-9 with TRBJ1-5, with a tentative D call TRBD1 (5 bases). The germline CDR1 and CDR2 sequences are SEHNR and FQNEAQ (reference sequence). V shed 1 base and J shed 7 bases, with 8 bases lying between them. The CDR3 is 13 amino acids. The CDR3 protein is CASSLEDTQPQHF. The CDR3 nucleotides are TGTGCCAGCAGCTTAGAGGACACCCAGCCCCAGCATTTT.

The chain employs TRBV5-6 and TRBJ2-2; D not certain. V was clipped by 0 bases and J by 6 bases, with 9 bases between them. The CDR3 consists of 14 residues. From germline, CDR1 is SGHDT and CDR2 YYEEEE. CDR3 nucleotide sequence: TGTGCCAGCAGCTTGGCCGGAGTGCCCGGGGAGCTGTTTTTT. Translating it yields CASSLAGVPGELFF.

The chain employs TRBV7-3 and TRBJ2-1; tentative D call: TRBD2 (6 bases). CDR1 SGHTA and CDR2 FQGTGA come from the germline V gene. V was pared by 5 bases and J by 0 bases, with 14 bases between. CDR3 length: 16 residues. The CDR3 region has the DNA TGTGCCAGCAGCAGGCGTTCGGGGGACTCCTACAATGAGCAGTTCTTC. It encodes CASSRRSGDSYNEQFF.

The CDR3 DNA sequence: TGTGCCAGCAGCCAGCTCCGGGGGGGGCCGGCCGGGGAGCTGTTTTTT. This encodes CASSQLRGGPAGELFF. The chain recombines TRBV3-1 (or the pseudogene TRBV3-2) with TRBJ2-2; 8 nucleotides align to TRBD2. CDR3 size: 16 residues. Trimming at V came to 3 bases and at J to 6 bases, leaving 9 bases not matched to a gene. Germline V gene sequence: CDR1 LGHDT, CDR2 YNNKEL (reference sequence).

The genes are TRBV18 and TRBJ2-1, with 11 positions matching TRBD2. J was trimmed by 3 bases and V by 3 bases; bases with no gene match: 1. Per the germline V gene, CDR1 is KGHSH and CDR2 is LQKENI. The CDR3 contains 15 residues. CDR3 sequence reads: CASSPTSGSYNEQFF. CDR3 bases: TGTGCCAGCTCACCTACTAGCGGGAGCTACAATGAGCAGTTCTTC.

V is TRBV4-3 and J is TRBJ2-7; D is perhaps TRBD2 (6 bases). CDR3 size: 13 residues. Germline CDR1 and CDR2: LGHNA and YSLEER. The germline V and J ends were trimmed by 0 bases and 5 bases, with 8 bases remaining between them. This CDR3 reads CASSQDPSDEQYF. CDR3 sequence (DNA): TGCGCCAGCAGCCAAGATCCTAGCGACGAGCAGTACTTC.

CDR3 in amino acids: CASSPHAGGYGYTF. The CDR3 DNA reads TGTGCCAGCAGCCCCCATGCAGGGGGCTATGGCTACACCTTC. This chain connects TRBV7-2 to TRBJ1-2, with 7 bases aligning to TRBD1. Trimming at V came to 5 bases and at J to 4 bases, leaving 7 bases not matched to a gene. This CDR3 has 14 amino acids. CDR1 is SGHTA, CDR2 FQGNSA, per germline.